This is a list of T cell receptor beta chains from one sample in a study of read filtering for tumor transcriptome and immune sequencing. TCRdb reanalysed the reads using MiXCR and keeps one entry per CDR3 protein. Of approximately 20,000 distinct CDR3 sequences in the sample, roughly an eighth were seen once. The sample taken for sequencing was a population of CD138-negative cells sorted from bone marrow. These TCRs come from a donor over 35 with multiple myeloma. The CDR3 runs from the conserved cysteine through the conserved F or W. Fields, in order: V gene, J gene, D gene, clone size, CDR3 protein, CDR3 DNA. The D gene is left open where the match is weak. Some rows mark clone size as missing; the rest say once, few, many or name a class of expanded clone.

TRBV28	TRBJ2-7	NA	few	CASSSTPGLRWEQYF	TGTGCCAGCAGTTCCACGCCGGGACTCCGATGGGAGCAGTACTTC
TRBV7-8	TRBJ2-4	TRBD1	many	CASSSDRVGKNIQYF	TGTGCCAGCAGCTCCGACAGGGTTGGCAAAAACATTCAGTACTTC
TRBV3-1	TRBJ2-1	NA	many	CASSQDRLINEQFF	TGTGCCAGCAGCCAAGATAGACTGATCAATGAGCAGTTCTTC
TRBV7-9	TRBJ2-1	NA	many	CASSLGTYNEQFF	TGTGCCAGCAGCTTAGGAACCTACAATGAGCAGTTCTTC
TRBV20-1	TRBJ2-1	TRBD2	many	CSANGLAGNEQFF	TGCAGTGCCAATGGACTAGCGGGAAATGAGCAGTTCTTC
TRBV5-5	TRBJ2-1	NA	many	CASSFLGSTYNEQFF	TGTGCCAGCAGCTTCCTAGGGTCGACCTACAATGAGCAGTTCTTC
TRBV7-2	TRBJ2-7	TRBD2	few	CASSLGRERYEQYF	TGTGCCAGCAGCTTAGGGCGGGAGCGCTACGAGCAGTACTTC
TRBV27	TRBJ2-7	NA	NA	CASSTGAQGSEHYF	TGTGCCAGCAGTACAGGCGCCCAGGGCTCTGAGCACTACTTC
TRBV30	TRBJ1-1	NA	many	CAWSEGPTEAFF	TGTGCCTGGAGTGAGGGGCCCACTGAAGCTTTCTTT
TRBV28	TRBJ1-2	NA	many	CATHHRRLKGGYGYTF	TGTGCCACCCACCACAGAAGGCTTAAGGGGGGCTATGGCTACACCTTC
TRBV11-2	TRBJ2-1	NA	many	CASSLDPGNNEQFF	TGTGCCAGCAGCTTAGATCCCGGTAACAATGAGCAGTTCTTC
TRBV29-1	TRBJ2-2	NA	many	CSVQRRGDTGELFF	TGCAGCGTCCAAAGGAGGGGCGACACCGGGGAGCTGTTTTTT
TRBV5-1	TRBJ2-1	NA	many	CASSTNNEQFF	TGCGCCAGCAGCACCAACAATGAGCAGTTCTTC
TRBV11-2	TRBJ2-5	TRBD2	many	CASSPFSGRVETQYF	TGTGCCAGCAGCCCTTTTAGCGGGAGGGTTGAGACCCAGTACTTC
TRBV4-1	TRBJ2-7	NA	NA	CASSQPGTEYEQYF	TGCGCCAGCAGCCAACCCGGGACGGAGTACGAGCAGTACTTC
TRBV19	TRBJ2-1	TRBD2	few	CAISLSGSYNEQFF	TGTGCCATCAGTCTGAGCGGGAGCTACAATGAGCAGTTCTTC
TRBV6-5	TRBJ1-4	NA	many	CASSYSSRGGREKLFF	TGTGCCAGCAGTTACTCATCGAGGGGGGGCCGGGAAAAACTGTTTTTT
TRBV4-1	TRBJ2-2	TRBD2	many	CASSQGNDGRQNTGELFF	TGCGCCAGCAGCCAAGGGAACGACGGGAGGCAGAACACCGGGGAGCTGTTTTTT
TRBV15	TRBJ2-5	NA	many	CATSRDPSRQETQYF	TGTGCCACCAGCAGAGATCCTAGCAGACAAGAGACCCAGTACTTC
TRBV7-9	TRBJ2-7	TRBD1	many	CASSPLTGTGDDYEQYF	TGTGCCAGCAGCCCCCTGACCGGGACAGGAGATGACTACGAGCAGTACTTC
TRBV18	TRBJ2-2	NA	many	CASSPRPGVDTGELFF	TGTGCCAGCTCACCACGACCGGGGGTCGACACCGGGGAGCTGTTTTTT
TRBV27	TRBJ2-5	NA	many	CASSETTAQETQYF	TGTGCCAGCAGTGAGACGACTGCTCAAGAGACCCAGTACTTC
TRBV11-2	TRBJ2-3	NA	many	CASRRTGAKRTDTQYF	TGTGCCAGCAGAAGAACCGGGGCCAAGCGCACAGATACGCAGTATTTT
TRBV2	TRBJ2-7	NA	many	CASRTYEQYF	TGTGCCAGCAGAACATACGAGCAGTACTTC
TRBV7-3	TRBJ2-1	TRBD2	many	CASSLRALAGGPNEQFF	TGTGCCAGCAGCTTGAGGGCCCTAGCGGGAGGGCCAAATGAGCAGTTCTTC
TRBV4-1	TRBJ2-5	NA	many	CASSHPGFETQYF	TGCGCCAGCAGCCACCCCGGGTTTGAGACCCAGTACTTC
TRBV6-5	TRBJ2-1	NA	many	CASSDSVGEQFF	TGTGCCAGCTCAGATAGCGTGGGTGAGCAGTTCTTC
TRBV10-3	TRBJ2-6	NA	many	CAISESTPGSGANVLTF	TGTGCCATCAGTGAGTCGACCCCAGGCTCTGGGGCCAACGTCCTGACTTTC
TRBV29-1	TRBJ2-7	NA	many	CSVTLSNSYEQYF	TGCAGCGTAACCCTGTCGAACTCCTACGAGCAGTACTTC
TRBV7-6	TRBJ1-4	TRBD1	many	CASSRDSTNEKLFF	TGTGCCAGCAGCCGGGACAGCACTAATGAAAAACTGTTTTTT
TRBV20-1	TRBJ2-5	TRBD2	few	CSVLAGDQETQYF	TGCAGTGTCCTAGCGGGAGACCAAGAGACCCAGTACTTC
TRBV6-2/TRBV6-3	TRBJ1-2	NA	many	CATTDSYGYTF	TGTGCCACCACCGACTCCTATGGCTACACCTTC
TRBV29-1	TRBJ2-5	NA	many	CSVEDRMQETQYF	TGCAGCGTTGAAGATCGGATGCAAGAGACCCAGTACTTC
TRBV2	TRBJ2-7	NA	many	CASSKGQGKSAGRLYEQYF	TGTGCCAGCAGTAAGGGTCAGGGGAAATCAGCGGGACGCCTCTACGAGCAGTACTTC
TRBV29-1	TRBJ2-1	TRBD1	medium-sized	CSVEVWTGGYDEQFF	TGCAGCGTTGAAGTATGGACAGGGGGTTACGATGAGCAGTTCTTC
TRBV3-1	TRBJ2-5	TRBD1	many	CASSQADRWKTQYF	TGTGCCAGCAGCCAAGCGGACAGGTGGAAGACCCAGTACTTC
TRBV11-2	TRBJ2-3	NA	many	CASSVQGLDTQYF	TGTGCCAGCAGCGTACAGGGTTTAGATACGCAGTATTTT
TRBV7-9	TRBJ1-5	NA	many	CASSSTKMAQHF	TGTGCCAGCAGCTCCACGAAGATGGCCCAGCATTTT
TRBV7-8	TRBJ1-2	NA	many	CASSLDGGSDYGYTF	TGTGCCAGCAGCTTAGACGGGGGATCCGACTATGGCTACACCTTC
TRBV24-1	TRBJ2-1	NA	medium-sized	CATSRTAYNEQFF	TGTGCCACCAGTAGGACAGCCTACAATGAGCAGTTCTTC
TRBV29-1	TRBJ2-5	NA	NA	CSVEGMTEETQYF	TGCAGCGTCGAGGGCATGACAGAAGAGACCCAGTACTTC
TRBV5-4	TRBJ2-2	TRBD1	many	CASSTPDRGYTGELFF	TGTGCCAGCAGCACCCCGGACAGGGGGTACACCGGGGAGCTGTTTTTT
TRBV29-1	TRBJ2-7	NA	many	CSVNRGHEQYF	TGCAGCGTTAACCGGGGCCACGAGCAGTACTTC